The 7 T cell receptor beta chains below were found in one sample sequenced in a study of memory CD4+ T cells and cytomegalovirus serostatus. The method was immunoSEQ multiplex PCR; TCRdb's version includes in-frame clones alone and lacks a portion of them. The sample has some 41,000 clones; 70% to 80% are singletons. The sort gate was single viable CD3+CD4+CD8-CD45RO+ cells for memory CD4+ T cells. The sequenced sample was memory CD4+ T cells from blood. The receptor set was obtained from an adult in good health and CMV-seronegative.

V gene TRBV27 combines with J gene TRBJ1-1, with D perhaps matching TRBD1 (6 bases). The V gene lost 6 bases and the J gene lost 4 bases, with 18 bases spanning the gap. Per the germline V gene, CDR1 is MNHEY and CDR2 is SMNVEV (reference sequence). The CDR3 contains 15 residues. The CDR3 region is CASRRTGIQSTEAFF. CDR3 nucleotide sequence: TGTGCCAGCAGAAGAACAGGGATCCAGAGCACTGAAGCTTTCTTT.

This clone appeared once. This chain connects TRBV19 to TRBJ1-4, with 8 bases fitting TRBD1. This CDR3 spans 18 amino acids. CDR1 and CDR2 from the germline V gene are LNHDA and SQIVND (reference sequence). The J segment lost 1 base and the V segment lost 2 bases, leaving 9 bases of the junction unmatched. CDR3 amino acids: CASSIRGRDRRTNEKLFF. CDR3 DNA sequence: TGTGCCAGTAGTATACGCGGCCGGGACAGGCGAACTAATGAAAAACTGTTTTTT.

The chain recombines TRBV4-3 with TRBJ2-7, with TRBD2 identical over 8 bases. This CDR3 has 15 residues. The V and J ends lost 3 bases and 2 bases, in that order; junction bases with no gene match: 6. Germline assignment: CDR1 LGHNA and CDR2 YSLEER. This CDR3 reads CASSQYGSGAYEQYF. CDR3 sequence (DNA): TGCGCCAGCAGCCAGTATGGTAGCGGGGCCTACGAGCAGTACTTC.

This clone was observed a handful of times. The chain uses TRBV5-1 and TRBJ1-4; TRBD1 might be the D (5 bases). This CDR3 has 16 residues. Per germline, CDR1 SGHRS and CDR2 YFSETQ. Trimming took 0 bases from V and 3 from J, leaving 12 bases between them. In DNA, the CDR3 is TGCGCCAGCAGCTTGGCTCGGGACCCAGCTAATGAAAAACTGTTTTTT. It specifies CASSLARDPANEKLFF.

The V call is TRBV5-1, the J call TRBJ2-7; TRBD1 aligns across 7 bases. Losses at the gene ends were 0 bases for V and 5 bases for J; bases not matched to a gene: 8. Germline V gene data show CDR1 as SGHRS and CDR2 as YFSETQ. The CDR3 is made up of 15 amino acids. The CDR3 DNA is TGCGCCAGCAGCTTGGCCGGCAGGGGGTCAGACGAGCAGTACTTC. Translated, it gives CASSLAGRGSDEQYF.

The chain couples TRBV30 to TRBJ1-1; D possibly corresponds to TRBD1 (6 bases). V was pared by 5 bases and J by 3 bases, with 16 bases between. This CDR3 spans 14 amino acids. Looked up from germline, CDR1 is GTSNPN and CDR2 is SVGIG (reference sequence). The CDR3 here is CAWATPGAYTEAFF. In DNA, the CDR3 is TGTGCCTGGGCCACCCCGGGGGCCTACACTGAAGCTTTCTTT. Variable domain in full (rest from reference TRBV30 and TRBJ1-1): SQTIHQWPATLVQPVGSPLSLECTVEGTSNPNLYWYRQAAGRGLQLLFYSVGIGQISSEVPQNLSASRPQDRQFILSSKKLLLSDSGFYLCAWATPGAYTEAFFGQGTRLTVV.

This clone appeared a few times. The chain combines TRBV6-1 with TRBJ1-5; no firm D call. Looked up from germline, CDR1 is MNHNS and CDR2 is SASEGT. V lost 5 bases and J lost 0, with 8 bases in between. CDR3 size: 14 residues. DNA of the CDR3: TGTGCCAGCAGTAGAGGGAGTAGCAATCAGCCCCAGCATTTT. Protein product: CASSRGSSNQPQHF.